This T cell receptor (beta chain) was sequenced in a study of T cells after yellow fever vaccination. The germline V gene has CDR1 DFQATT and CDR2 SNEGSKA (reference sequence). V lost 3 bases and J lost 7; bases outside the gene matches: 6. The length of the CDR3 is 14 residues. This clonotype was seen at least ten times. As TCR cDNA was made by 5'RACE template switching, a universal primer site and UMIs were added. MiXCR, applied by TCRdb to the 5' RACE reads, yields one record per CDR3 protein. The repertoire has tens of thousands of distinct CDR3 sequences, around 7% of them found once; the top ten carry around 45%.

The specimen comprised CD8+ T cells sorted from PBMCs, sampled on the day of the yellow fever booster vaccination. This TCR was recovered from a man under 40 who received the YFV17D yellow fever vaccine. This chain links TRBV20-1 with TRBJ2-1, with 10 bases lining up with TRBD2. As DNA, the CDR3 is TGCAGTGCTAGTGTAGCGGGAGGACCGAATGAGCAGTTCTTC. It translates to CSASVAGGPNEQFF.